These T cell receptor beta chains were read from a single sample in a study of blood T cell repertoires in COVID-19. Assay: immunoSEQ multiplex PCR; the TCRdb copy retains only in-frame clones and omits some. The sample includes roughly 300,000 clones, about 89% seen only once; the top ten take roughly 8%. The material sequenced was peripheral blood. The origin of the receptors is a woman between 45 and 60 years old who had recovered from COVID-19. The CDR3 runs from the conserved cysteine through the conserved F or W. Each record gives: CDR3 DNA, CDR3 protein, D gene, V gene, clone size, J gene, CDR3 length. The D gene is left open where the match is weak. Clone sizes are given selectively: once, few, many, or a class where the clone is expanded.

TGTGCCAGCAGCCAAGCTCTTATCGGGGGGGCAGAGACCCAGTACTTC | CASSQALIGGAETQYF | TRBD2 | TRBV14 | . | TRBJ2-5 | 16
TGTGCCAGCAGCCCGGGACTAGCTGAGACCGGGGAGCTGTTTTTT | CASSPGLAETGELFF | TRBD2 | TRBV7-2 | . | TRBJ2-2 | 15
TGTGCCAGCATCAGGACTAGCGGGGGTTCCGAGACCCAGTACTTC | CASIRTSGGSETQYF | TRBD2 | TRBV2 | . | TRBJ2-5 | 15
TGTGCCAGCAGCCGCCTTAGCTCTGGAAACACCATATATTTT | CASSRLSSGNTIYF | . | TRBV27 | . | TRBJ1-3 | 14
TGTGCCAGTAGGCGACAGGGGGCGAGCACTGAAGCTTTCTTT | CASRRQGASTEAFF | TRBD1 | TRBV19 | . | TRBJ1-1 | 14
TGTGCCAGCAGCTTAGGGGGCGCGTCTGGAAACACCATATATTTT | CASSLGGASGNTIYF | . | TRBV11-2 | . | TRBJ1-3 | 15
TGCAGCGTGACAGCTAGCGTTGAGCAGTTCTTC | CSVTASVEQFF | . | TRBV29-1 | once | TRBJ2-1 | 11
TGTGCCAGCAGGACTCCACCCGAGAGCACTGAAGCTTTCTTT | CASRTPPESTEAFF | . | TRBV6-6 | . | TRBJ1-1 | 14
TGTGCCAGCAGCGCACTACAGGGGGCCTCCTACGAGCAGTACTTC | CASSALQGASYEQYF | TRBD1 | TRBV7-6 | few | TRBJ2-7 | 15
TGTGCCAGTAGTAGGGCCCAAGGCAATCAGCCCCAGCATTTT | CASSRAQGNQPQHF | . | TRBV19 | . | TRBJ1-5 | 14
TGCGCCAGCAGCCCCACTGGGGGCTTCCAACCAGATACGCAGTATTTT | CASSPTGGFQPDTQYF | . | TRBV5-1 | . | TRBJ2-3 | 16
TGTGCCAGCAGTTTATATTACGGGAACCCCTCGGATACGCAGTATTTT | CASSLYYGNPSDTQYF | . | TRBV27 | once | TRBJ2-3 | 16
TGTGCCAGCAGTTACGGCGGGGGCAGTCGAGAGACCCAGTACTTC | CASSYGGGSRETQYF | . | TRBV6-2/TRBV6-3 | . | TRBJ2-5 | 15
TGTGCCAGCAGCGTAGACTACGGCGACTACGAGCAGTACTTC | CASSVDYGDYEQYF | . | TRBV9 | once | TRBJ2-7 | 14
TGTGCCTGGAGGGGGACAGGGACGCATGGCTACACCTTC | CAWRGTGTHGYTF | TRBD1 | TRBV30 | . | TRBJ1-2 | 13
TGCGCCAGCAGCAATGGACAACCGAACACTGAAGCTTTCTTT | CASSNGQPNTEAFF | . | TRBV5-1 | . | TRBJ1-1 | 14
TGTGCCAGCAGCCCCTCGACTGCCGGGGCCCAGTACTTC | CASSPSTAGAQYF | . | TRBV7-8 | . | TRBJ2-5 | 13
TGCGCCAGCAGCCTGGGCGAACCCTATGGCTACACCTTC | CASSLGEPYGYTF | . | TRBV5-1 | . | TRBJ1-2 | 13
TGCGCCAGCAGCCAAGAGCCAGGGGCTAATGAAAAACTGTTTTTT | CASSQEPGANEKLFF | . | TRBV4-3 | . | TRBJ1-4 | 15
TGCGCCAGCAGCCAAGATATGCAGGATTATGGCTACACCTTC | CASSQDMQDYGYTF | . | TRBV4-3 | . | TRBJ1-2 | 14
TGTGCCAGCACACCCAGGGGTTCGGGGAATTCACCCCTCCACTTT | CASTPRGSGNSPLHF | . | TRBV11-2 | . | TRBJ1-6 | 15
TGTGCCAGCAGCTTCACCCGGAGCTCCTACAATGAGCAGTTCTTC | CASSFTRSSYNEQFF | . | TRBV11-2 | . | TRBJ2-1 | 15
TGTGCCATCAGTGAGGGGACAGGTAACCAAGAGACCCAGTACTTC | CAISEGTGNQETQYF | TRBD1 | TRBV10-3 | . | TRBJ2-5 | 15
TGTGCCAGCAGGGGGTATTCAAATTCCAGGGGTGAGCAGTTCTTC | CASRGYSNSRGEQFF | . | TRBV5-4 | . | TRBJ2-1 | 15